This TCR beta chain was found in a study of CD8+CD57+ T cells in acquired aplastic anemia. Genomic DNA provided the template from which TCR beta VDJ and CDR3 profiles were obtained. A single record per CDR3 protein comes from TCRdb applying MiXCR to the reads. The sample lists around 150,000 distinct CDR3 sequences, under 55% occurring once. In this sample, this clonotype turned up many times. The V end was cut by 6 bases, the J end by 5 bases, with 10 bases between. The CDR3 covers 12 residues. Germline assignment: CDR1 MDHEN and CDR2 SYDVKM. Patients chosen for sequencing had CD8+CD57+ cells that had expanded, as shown by flow cytometry. There was no therapy given to any patient before the blood sampling took place.

This TCR was recovered from a human donor with aplastic anemia. The chain employs TRBV28 and TRBJ2-5; no firm D call. Sequenced: sorted CD4+, CD8+, or CD8+CD57+ T cells (not recorded which) from PBMCs. The CDR3 reads CASSLTAETQYF. The DNA of the CDR3 is TGTGCCAGCAGCTTAACCGCCGAGACCCAGTACTTC.